These 30 T cell receptor beta chains were sequenced from one sample in a study of cytomegalovirus exposure and HLA in healthy donors (dated by TCRdb to the late 2010s). The library relied on the immunoSEQ multiplex PCR assay. The multiplex PCR relied on a mix of 60 forward primers for TCR Vbeta segments and 13 reverse primers for TCR Jbeta segments. TCRdb's version of the immuneACCESS table is confined to in-frame rearrangements and falls short of the full clone set. An unresolved V gene accounts for under half of the shortfall where checked; the remainder is of unknown origin. The sample table lists approximately 220,000 clones, over 65% of them with a count of one. The top ten constitute around 0.63% of the sample. Specimen: PBMCs. The receptor set was obtained from a man aged 18 to 30 in good health and CMV-seronegative.

The chain links TRBV28 to TRBJ2-3, with 10 nucleotides matching TRBD1. The CDR3 runs 15 residues. The germline gives CDR1 MDHEN, CDR2 SYDVKM. The junction had 5 bases not matched to a gene; V was cut back by 6 bases and J by 2 bases. The CDR3, as DNA: TGTGCCAGCAGCCTGGGACAGGGGTACACAGATACGCAGTATTTT. Its translation: CASSLGQGYTDTQYF.

The chain recombines TRBV9 with TRBJ2-7; 8 positions agree with TRBD2. The trim removed 2 bases at V and 3 bases at J, leaving 10 bases unmatched. The CDR3 extends over 16 amino acids. Germline assignment: CDR1 SGDLS and CDR2 YYNGEE. The CDR3 region is CASSVGWGREVYEQYF. Here the CDR3 DNA reads TGTGCCAGCAGCGTGGGGTGGGGGCGGGAGGTCTACGAGCAGTACTTC.

The chain recombines TRBV10-3 with TRBJ2-1, with 9 nucleotides matching TRBD2. The ends lost 4 bases at V and 2 bases at J; junction bases unmatched: 6. Germline V lookup: CDR1 ENHRY, CDR2 SYGVKD. The CDR3 length is 16 residues. The CDR3 sequence: CAISGNSGSPYNEQFF. The CDR3 DNA follows: TGTGCCATCAGTGGGAATAGCGGGAGTCCCTACAATGAGCAGTTCTTC.

The chain couples TRBV5-1 to TRBJ1-1, with a weak D call TRBD1 (6 bases). Germline V CDR1 and CDR2: SGHRS, YFSETQ. V shed 5 bases and J shed 5 bases, with 10 bases lying between them. CDR3 length: 12 amino acids. Here the CDR3 reads CASRQGETEAFF. As DNA, the CDR3 is TGCGCCAGCAGACAGGGTGAAACTGAAGCTTTCTTT.

This chain connects TRBV10-3 to TRBJ2-7, with 10 bases lining up with TRBD1. Germline trimming cut 10 bases from V and 2 bases from J; bases unmatched to any gene: 8. Per the germline V gene, CDR1 is ENHRY and CDR2 is SYGVKD. The CDR3 is made up of 14 amino acids. CDR3: CATTWDRGTYEQYF. The CDR3 DNA sequence: TGTGCCACCACCTGGGACAGGGGAACCTACGAGCAGTACTTC.

The chain has TRBV28 and TRBJ2-7; 9 positions agree with TRBD1. V lost 6 bases and J lost 2; bases outside the gene matches: 8. The CDR3 covers 15 residues. Germline CDR1 reads MDHEN; CDR2 reads SYDVKM. The CDR3 DNA follows: TGTGCCAGCAGCCCCGGACAGGGGATTGCCTACGAGCAGTACTTC. Its translation is CASSPGQGIAYEQYF.

The V and J genes are TRBV5-1 and TRBJ1-2, with 9 bases aligning to TRBD1. V dropped 4 bases and J dropped 8; count of bases not matched to a gene: 9. CDR3 size: 14 residues. CDR1 is SGHRS, CDR2 YFSETQ, per germline. The CDR3: CASSPEGQGWGYTF. CDR3 sequence (DNA): TGCGCCAGCAGCCCCGAGGGACAGGGCTGGGGCTACACCTTC.

The V and J genes are TRBV6-1 and TRBJ2-7; the D gene is possibly TRBD1 (6 bases). Trimming cost V 0 bases and J 2 bases, with 8 bases left between them. Germline assignment: CDR1 MNHNS and CDR2 SASEGT. This CDR3 has 14 amino acids. CDR3 nucleotides: TGTGCCAGCAGTGAAGCGGGACAACCCTACGAGCAGTACTTC. This sequence encodes CASSEAGQPYEQYF.

The chain links TRBV30 to TRBJ1-6; a weak D match, TRBD1 (5 bases). Germline V gene sequence: CDR1 GTSNPN, CDR2 SVGIG (reference sequence). The CDR3 is made up of 14 amino acids. Trimming cost V 0 bases and J 5 bases, with 8 bases left between them. The CDR3 nucleotides read TGTGCCTGGAGTGTCGACAGCAATAATTCACCCCTCCACTTT. This translates into CAWSVDSNNSPLHF.

The rearrangement uses TRBV6-5 and TRBJ1-2, with 8 bases lining up with TRBD1. V lost 5 bases, J lost 8 bases, and 7 bases stayed unmatched. In germline, CDR1 is MNHEY, CDR2 SVGAGI. The CDR3 extends over 13 amino acids. The CDR3 reads CASSEQGAGGYTF. CDR3 coding DNA: TGTGCCAGCAGTGAGCAGGGGGCTGGAGGCTACACCTTC.

The genes are TRBV5-4 and TRBJ2-3, with no clear D. The CDR3 loop spans 16 amino acids. Germline loops: CDR1 SGHNT, CDR2 YYREEE (reference sequence). Trimming shortened V by 0 bases and J by 0 bases, and 11 bases separated the two germline ends. CDR3 loop: CASSLGRYTSTDTQYF. The DNA for the CDR3 is TGTGCCAGCAGCTTGGGGCGGTATACGAGCACAGATACGCAGTATTTT. The full variable domain, completed using reference TRBV5-4 and TRBJ2-3, is ETGVTQSPTHLIKTRGQQVTLRCSSQSGHNTVSWYQQALGQGPQFIFQYYREEENGRGNFPPRFSGLQFPNYSSELNVNALELDDSALYLCASSLGRYTSTDTQYFGPGTRLTVL.

The chain recombines TRBV7-9 with TRBJ2-5, with TRBD2 matching 9 bases. The CDR3 extends over 14 amino acids. Germline CDR1 SEHNR, CDR2 FQNEAQ (reference sequence). V trimming: 5 bases; J trimming: 3 bases; junction bases outside the gene matches: 4. The CDR3, as DNA: TGTGCCAGCAGCGTGGGACTAGCAGAAGAGACCCAGTACTTC. It yields the protein CASSVGLAEETQYF.

V usage is TRBV6-5 and J usage is TRBJ1-2; 8 nucleotides line up with TRBD1. The germline gives CDR1 MNHEY, CDR2 SVGAGI. The CDR3 is made up of 14 amino acids. Losses at the gene ends were 7 bases for V and 5 bases for J; bases not matched to a gene: 9. CDR3 loop: CASNLDRGRYGYTF. The CDR3 DNA reads TGTGCCAGCAACCTCGACAGGGGAAGATATGGCTACACCTTC.

The chain uses TRBV5-1 and TRBJ2-7; 7 bases match TRBD1. This CDR3 has 16 amino acids. CDR1 is SGHRS and CDR2 is YFSETQ in the germline V gene. Unmatched junction bases numbered 9, after V lost 0 bases and J lost 3 bases. CDR3 amino acids: CASSLGDSEVNYEQYF. The CDR3, as DNA: TGCGCCAGCAGCTTGGGGGACAGTGAAGTTAACTACGAGCAGTACTTC.

This clone was counted only a few times. The chain recombines TRBV5-1 with TRBJ1-4; D is unclear. The CDR3 is 14 residues long. CDR1 SGHRS and CDR2 YFSETQ come from the germline V gene. Trimming stripped 2 bases from V and 8 bases from J, with 13 bases between. The CDR3 spells CASSFGRPGEKLFF. For the CDR3, the DNA is TGCGCCAGCAGCTTTGGCCGCCCCGGGGAAAAACTGTTTTTT.

The gene calls are TRBV27 and TRBJ1-2; perhaps TRBD1 as D (6 bases). Looked up from germline, CDR1 is MNHEY and CDR2 is SMNVEV (reference sequence). The CDR3 consists of 15 residues. The V gene lost 2 bases and the J gene lost 2 bases, with 12 bases spanning the gap. The DNA for the CDR3 is TGTGCCAGCAGTTTAAGGGGACAAACAAACTATGGCTACACCTTC. Residues: CASSLRGQTNYGYTF.

V and J are TRBV7-9 and TRBJ2-3, with 7 bases that match TRBD1. This CDR3 region has 13 residues. Germline trimming cut 1 base from V and 5 bases from J; bases unmatched to any gene: 0. CDR1 and CDR2 (germline): SEHNR, FQNEAQ (reference sequence). In DNA, the CDR3 is TGTGCCAGCAGCTTAGGGGACAGAGATACGCAGTATTTT. Translation: CASSLGDRDTQYF.

This clone was picked up a small number of times. This chain links TRBV11-3 with TRBJ2-1, with TRBD2 matching over 7 bases. The CDR3 extends over 16 amino acids. J gave up 13 bases and V 0 bases, and 15 bases lay outside the gene matches. The germline CDR1 and CDR2 sequences are SGHNT and YENEEA. CDR3 DNA sequence: TGTGCCAGCAGCTTAGATTCGCCTAGCGGTGGAGGGGACCAGTTCTTC. This sequence encodes CASSLDSPSGGGDQFF.

This chain links TRBV15 with TRBJ2-5; D remains ambiguous. V gave up 0 bases and J gave up 5 bases, with 7 bases separating them. This CDR3 contains 13 residues. Germline assignment: CDR1 LNHNV and CDR2 YYDKDF (reference sequence). The CDR3 DNA reads TGTGCCACCAGCAGAGACCTCCGGGAGACCCAGTACTTC. Translating it yields CATSRDLRETQYF.

The CDR3 here is CASSLEGLNTDTQYF. The CDR3 region has the DNA TGTGCCAGCAGTTTGGAGGGTTTGAACACAGATACGCAGTATTTT. J is TRBJ2-3 and V is TRBV28; possibly TRBD2 for D (6 bases). V lost 3 bases and J lost 2, with 12 bases in between. This CDR3 region has 15 residues. Per germline, CDR1 MDHEN and CDR2 SYDVKM.

As regards this clone: One end of the junction does not line up with germline, which may come from a read error. CDR3 coding DNA: TGCGCCAGCAGCTTGTGGGAGGAAAATGGGCAGTTCTTC. As protein: CASSLWEENGQFF. The chain is built from TRBV5-1 and TRBJ2-1, with D tentatively TRBD2 (6 bases). The CDR3 is made up of 13 amino acids. Germline assignment: CDR1 SGHRS and CDR2 YFSETQ.

The chain is built from TRBV7-9 and TRBJ2-1, with 12 positions matching TRBD2. The V and J ends lost 5 bases and 6 bases, in that order; junction bases with no gene match: 5. Germline V gives CDR1 SEHNR, CDR2 FQNEAQ (reference sequence). The CDR3 is made up of 15 amino acids. CDR3 DNA sequence: TGTGCCAGCAGCCCCGGACTAGCGGGATTCAATGAGCAGTTCTTC. It is translated as CASSPGLAGFNEQFF.

CDR3 nucleotides: TGTGCCAGCGGGTTAGACAGGGAGGCTAACTATGGCTACACCTTC. This translates into CASGLDREANYGYTF. The chain recombines TRBV18 with TRBJ1-2; 7 bases line up with TRBD1. With V trimmed by 8 bases and J by 0 bases, 9 bases remained unmatched. The CDR3 loop spans 15 amino acids. Germline lookup yields CDR1 KGHSH and CDR2 LQKENI.

This clone was detected once. This chain connects TRBV5-1 to TRBJ1-1, with D maybe TRBD1 (6 bases). V was cut by 1 base and J by 6 bases, with 16 bases left in between. The CDR3 length is 15 residues. Germline V gene data show CDR1 as SGHRS and CDR2 as YFSETQ. The CDR3 bases are TGCGCCAGCAGCTTGTGGGGGGGCGAGGGGTCTGAAGCTTTCTTT. This codes for CASSLWGGEGSEAFF.

J is TRBJ2-7 and V is TRBV19; the D gene is possibly TRBD2 (6 bases). The CDR3 is 14 amino acids. With 2 bases removed from V and 5 bases from J, the gap between germline ends came to 13 bases. Germline CDR1 reads LNHDA; CDR2 reads SQIVND (reference sequence). The CDR3 sequence: CASSITRTTNEQYF. DNA for the CDR3: TGTGCCAGTAGTATAACCCGGACTACGAACGAGCAGTACTTC.

V is TRBV27 and J is TRBJ1-5; D is uncertain. The V gene's germline CDR1 is MNHEY and CDR2 SMNVEV (reference sequence). Trimming removed 3 bases at V and 5 bases at J, with 11 bases between. The length of the CDR3 is 14 residues. CDR3 sequence: CASSFYHGDQPQHF. In nucleotides, the CDR3 is TGTGCCAGCAGTTTTTATCACGGGGATCAGCCCCAGCATTTT.

The chain is built from TRBV4-1 and TRBJ1-2; D is possibly TRBD1 (6 bases). Trimming took 1 base from V and 8 from J, leaving 11 bases between them. CDR1 is MGHRA and CDR2 is YSYEKL in the germline V gene. This CDR3 contains 13 residues. The CDR3 sequence: CASSQVGADGYTF. For the CDR3, the DNA is TGCGCCAGCAGCCAAGTGGGGGCTGACGGCTACACCTTC.

This clone came up once. The chain carries TRBV11-2 and TRBJ2-5; D might be TRBD1 (5 bases). CDR3 length equals 13 residues. V was trimmed by 5 bases and J by 8 bases, leaving 15 bases between them. Germline CDR1 is SGHAT and CDR2 is FQNNGV. The CDR3: CASSVERGQTQYF. The CDR3 DNA reads TGTGCCAGCAGCGTGGAAAGGGGTCAAACCCAGTACTTC.

The chain uses TRBV2 and TRBJ2-5; the match to TRBD1 covers 9 bases. The germline V gene encodes CDR1 SNHLY and CDR2 FYNNEI. With 10 bases clipped from V and 4 bases from J, the junction kept 7 bases outside the gene matches. The length of the CDR3 is 13 residues. CDR3: CAITGGQGETQYF. In nucleotides, the CDR3 is TGTGCCATAACAGGGGGCCAGGGAGAGACCCAGTACTTC.

This clone has only a few counts. The J gene is TRBJ2-1, the V gene TRBV11-3; TRBD1 matches 9 bases. Germline V CDR1 and CDR2: SGHNT, YENEEA. Trimming cost V 5 bases and J 1 base; bases outside gene matches: 15. The CDR3 length is 19 residues. The CDR3 loop reads CASSIEGRLDRGSYNEQFF. CDR3 nucleotide sequence: TGTGCCAGCAGCATTGAAGGGCGTCTGGACAGGGGTTCCTACAATGAGCAGTTCTTC.